This T cell receptor (beta chain) was sequenced for a study of beta chain features in type 1 diabetes. Whole-study findings and limits: Because the template was cDNA, high-expressing cells might be over-represented.

This CDR3 is built from 12 residues. The germline V gene encodes CDR1 GTSNPN and CDR2 SVGIG (reference sequence). V lost 1 base and J 0 bases, leaving 3 bases between the germline ends. This clone was counted only a few times. Its specificity is not known. Expressed TCRB transcripts were sequenced because the isolated RNA had all been reverse transcribed beforehand. Stem cell-like memory T cell samples came in at an average of approximately 950,000 reads. The assay was immunoSEQ multiplex PCR, and TCRdb's table has in-frame clones only and misses some. The table lists approximately 100,000 clones, about two fifths of them singletons, with about 0.07% in the top ten.

The sequence was obtained from a young woman in good health. The sample taken for sequencing was stem cell memory CD4+ T cells from blood. The chain has TRBV30 and TRBJ1-1; no firm D call. CDR3 in amino acids: CAWSAMNTEAFF. Here the CDR3 DNA reads TGTGCCTGGAGTGCCATGAACACTGAAGCTTTCTTT.